This record covers a single T cell receptor beta chain. Antigen: not known. These data belong to a study of blood T cells in healthy people across ages. General observations from the study: Considered underestimates were the diversity estimates obtained from one million T cells.

A J-beta primer mix and a sample-barcoded 5' primer were used in a second PCR of roughly 7 to 12 cycles. Via MiXCR, TCRdb re-called the 5' RACE reads, giving one row per CDR3 protein. The sample includes fewer than 900,000 distinct CDR3 sequences, 35% to 45% of them seen just once. The CDR3 extends over 15 amino acids. Germline lookup yields CDR1 DFQATT and CDR2 SNEGSKA (reference sequence). Drawing of peripheral blood yielded about 9.7 milliliters from each donor. V usage is TRBV20-1 and J usage is TRBJ2-1; D is perhaps TRBD2 (6 bases). The closer fit of TRBJ2-7 to the DNA end suggests the J call may be wrong. This sequence originates from a woman aged 60-70 years in good health. Input material: blood. CDR3 nucleotide sequence: TGCAGTGCTCCGAATCCCGGGGACTCCTACAATGAGCAGTACTTC. As protein: CSAPNPGDSYNEQYF.